A selection of T cell receptor beta chains follows, all from one sample in a study of shared clonotypes between healthy human individuals. Profiled with immunoSEQ multiplex PCR; TCRdb holds only in-frame clones, not every one. Of 90,000 to 150,000 clones in the sample, around 68% were seen once. The sequenced sample consisted of memory CD8+ T cells sorted from blood. These receptors were collected from a woman in her 30s in good health. CDR3s include the opening cysteine and the closing phenylalanine or tryptophan. D genes are given only for firm matches. The listing skips clone size in some rows; elsewhere it reads once, few, many or a size class.

D: .
V: TRBV27
J: TRBJ2-1
size: .
CDR3: CASSLNYWSSYNEQFF
DNA: TGTGCCAGCAGTTTAAACTACTGGAGCTCCTACAATGAGCAGTTCTTC

D: TRBD2
V: TRBV4-2
J: TRBJ2-5
size: many
CDR3: CASSQDHGTSDEQYF
DNA: TGTGCCAGCAGCCAAGATCACGGGACTAGCGATGAGCAGTACTTC

D: .
V: TRBV7-7
J: TRBJ2-2
size: .
CDR3: CASSSRVSGELFF
DNA: TGTGCCAGCAGCAGCAGGGTATCCGGGGAGCTGTTTTTT

D: TRBD2
V: TRBV13
J: TRBJ2-1
size: .
CDR3: CASSFSGRVLNEQFF
DNA: TGTGCCAGCAGCTTTAGCGGGAGAGTTCTGAATGAGCAGTTCTTC

D: .
V: TRBV6-1
J: TRBJ2-7
size: few
CDR3: CASSEAGDSSYEQYF
DNA: TGTGCCAGCAGTGAAGCGGGGGACTCCTCCTACGAGCAGTACTTC

D: .
V: TRBV11-2
J: TRBJ2-1
size: .
CDR3: CASSFSLDEQFF
DNA: TGTGCCAGCAGCTTTTCCCTCGATGAGCAGTTCTTC

D: .
V: TRBV28
J: TRBJ2-3
size: .
CDR3: CASSLDHSTDTQYF
DNA: TGTGCCAGCAGTTTGGATCATAGCACAGATACGCAGTATTTT

D: TRBD1
V: TRBV10-3
J: TRBJ2-1
size: .
CDR3: CAISDATGGNEQFF
DNA: TGTGCCATCAGTGACGCAACAGGGGGGAATGAGCAGTTCTTC

D: .
V: TRBV27
J: TRBJ2-7
size: .
CDR3: CASSPWVPVDVSRNEQYF
DNA: TGTGCCAGCAGCCCTTGGGTTCCCGTGGATGTTAGCCGTAACGAGCAGTACTTC

D: .
V: TRBV28
J: TRBJ1-1
size: .
CDR3: CASSLARRPRTEAFF
DNA: TGTGCCAGCAGTTTAGCCCGTCGGCCTAGGACTGAAGCTTTCTTT

D: .
V: TRBV6-4
J: TRBJ1-2
size: few
CDR3: CATRTEGNYGYTF
DNA: TGTGCCACAAGGACCGAGGGGAACTATGGCTACACCTTC

D: TRBD2
V: TRBV6-4
J: TRBJ2-7
size: many
CDR3: CASSEGSGSSYEQYF
DNA: TGTGCCAGCAGTGAGGGTAGCGGGAGCTCCTACGAGCAGTACTTC

D: .
V: TRBV6-5
J: TRBJ2-2
size: .
CDR3: CASSPGGELFF
DNA: TGTGCCAGCAGTCCCGGAGGGGAGCTGTTTTTT

D: .
V: TRBV6-1
J: TRBJ2-7
size: .
CDR3: CASRNVGIFYEQYF
DNA: TGTGCCAGCAGGAACGTAGGGATTTTCTACGAGCAGTACTTC

D: .
V: TRBV2
J: TRBJ2-1
size: .
CDR3: CASSDFGGGDEQFF
DNA: TGTGCCAGCTCCGATTTTGGAGGGGGCGATGAGCAGTTCTTC

D: .
V: TRBV28
J: TRBJ1-1
size: .
CDR3: CASSLILQGYMNTEAFF
DNA: TGTGCCAGCAGTTTAATCCTACAGGGCTACATGAACACTGAAGCTTTCTTT

D: TRBD2
V: TRBV7-9
J: TRBJ2-1
size: .
CDR3: CASSFRLAPDNEQFF
DNA: TGTGCCAGCAGCTTCAGACTAGCGCCCGACAATGAGCAGTTCTTC

D: .
V: TRBV25-1
J: TRBJ2-3
size: many
CDR3: CASSDGDTQYF
DNA: TGTGCCAGCAGTGATGGAGATACGCAGTATTTT

D: .
V: TRBV7-2
J: TRBJ2-7
size: .
CDR3: CASSFQGGPYEQYF
DNA: TGTGCCAGCAGCTTTCAGGGGGGCCCCTACGAGCAGTACTTC

D: .
V: TRBV27
J: TRBJ1-4
size: once
CDR3: CASSSTIWTVQSSSNEKLFF
DNA: TGTGCCAGCAGCTCGACGATTTGGACAGTCCAGTCCAGCAGTAATGAAAAACTGTTTTTT

D: TRBD1
V: TRBV7-6
J: TRBJ2-3
size: .
CDR3: CASSSRQGWNTQYF
DNA: TGTGCCAGCAGCTCGCGACAGGGGTGGAATACGCAGTATTTT

D: TRBD1
V: TRBV29-1
J: TRBJ1-2
size: .
CDR3: CSTGQGGYTF
DNA: TGCAGCACTGGACAGGGCGGCTACACCTTC

D: .
V: TRBV27
J: TRBJ1-5
size: .
CDR3: CASSRDWNQPQHF
DNA: TGTGCCAGCAGCAGGGACTGGAATCAGCCCCAGCATTTT

D: .
V: TRBV5-4
J: TRBJ2-1
size: .
CDR3: CASSLGQNEQFF
DNA: TGTGCCAGCAGCTTGGGACAGAATGAGCAGTTCTTC

D: .
V: TRBV2
J: TRBJ2-7
size: .
CDR3: CASSEFPGEEQYF
DNA: TGTGCCAGCAGTGAATTCCCGGGAGAAGAGCAGTACTTC

D: .
V: TRBV10-3
J: TRBJ2-7
size: .
CDR3: CAISEPGAGDLRTYEQYF
DNA: TGTGCCATCAGTGAACCGGGAGCCGGGGACCTGCGCACCTACGAGCAGTACTTC

D: TRBD1
V: TRBV27
J: TRBJ1-1
size: .
CDR3: CASSPRDRAGTEAFF
DNA: TGTGCCAGCAGTCCTAGGGACAGGGCGGGCACTGAAGCTTTCTTT

D: .
V: TRBV6-4
J: TRBJ2-3
size: .
CDR3: CASSDSGSASTDTQYF
DNA: TGTGCCAGCAGTGACTCGGGGAGCGCTAGCACAGATACGCAGTATTTT

D: .
V: TRBV10-3
J: TRBJ2-7
size: .
CDR3: CAIRSDRPPDSYEQYF
DNA: TGTGCCATCAGGAGCGACAGACCCCCGGACTCCTACGAGCAGTACTTC

D: .
V: TRBV27
J: TRBJ2-7
size: .
CDR3: CASSFGRSSYEQYF
DNA: TGTGCCAGCAGTTTCGGCCGAAGCTCCTACGAGCAGTACTTC

D: TRBD1
V: TRBV5-8
J: TRBJ1-6
size: few
CDR3: CASSSMTGGLSPLHF
DNA: TGTGCCAGCAGCTCCATGACAGGGGGCTTGTCACCCCTCCACTTT

D: TRBD2
V: TRBV25-1
J: TRBJ2-1
size: .
CDR3: CASSESRTSGNEQFF
DNA: TGTGCCAGCAGTGAATCTCGGACTAGCGGCAATGAGCAGTTCTTC

D: .
V: TRBV19
J: TRBJ2-1
size: once
CDR3: CASSRSETNEQFF
DNA: TGTGCCAGTAGTAGGAGTGAGACTAACGAGCAGTTCTTC

D: .
V: TRBV10-3
J: TRBJ1-1
size: few
CDR3: CATHPDRMNTEAFF
DNA: TGTGCCACCCACCCCGACAGGATGAACACTGAAGCTTTCTTT

D: TRBD2
V: TRBV7-9
J: TRBJ2-5
size: .
CDR3: CASSLVLAGVETQYF
DNA: TGTGCCAGCAGCTTAGTTCTAGCGGGAGTAGAGACCCAGTACTTC

D: TRBD1
V: TRBV27
J: TRBJ2-3
size: .
CDR3: CATSTGWADTQYF
DNA: TGTGCCACTTCGACAGGGTGGGCAGATACGCAGTATTTT

D: .
V: TRBV5-1
J: TRBJ2-1
size: once
CDR3: CASSLGDIPNGEQFF
DNA: TGCGCCAGCAGCTTGGGGGACATTCCCAATGGTGAGCAGTTCTTC

D: .
V: TRBV28
J: TRBJ1-1
size: few
CDR3: CASSHVTPTGLRTEAFF
DNA: TGTGCCAGCAGTCACGTCACGCCAACAGGGTTGCGAACTGAAGCTTTCTTT

D: .
V: TRBV19
J: TRBJ2-2
size: once
CDR3: CASSPWTAYTGELFF
DNA: TGTGCCAGTAGTCCTTGGACAGCTTATACCGGGGAGCTGTTTTTT

D: TRBD2
V: TRBV10-3
J: TRBJ2-3
size: .
CDR3: CASLSGTHGTDTQYF
DNA: TGTGCCAGCCTTAGCGGGACACACGGCACAGATACGCAGTATTTT

D: TRBD2
V: TRBV6-4
J: TRBJ2-1
size: few
CDR3: CASSEAGTSGSYEQFF
DNA: TGTGCCAGCAGTGAGGCCGGGACTAGCGGGAGCTATGAGCAGTTCTTC

D: TRBD2
V: TRBV4-2
J: TRBJ2-3
size: .
CDR3: CASSQISGSVTDTQYF
DNA: TGTGCCAGCAGCCAGATTAGCGGGAGTGTGACAGATACGCAGTATTTT

D: .
V: TRBV6-5
J: TRBJ2-2
size: .
CDR3: CASSYTTGNTGELFF
DNA: TGTGCCAGCAGTTATACGACAGGGAACACCGGGGAGCTGTTTTTT

D: TRBD2
V: TRBV6-5
J: TRBJ2-7
size: .
CDR3: CASSGRAGANDEQYF
DNA: TGTGCCAGCAGTGGTCGAGCGGGGGCTAACGACGAGCAGTACTTC

D: TRBD1
V: TRBV7-9
J: TRBJ1-2
size: .
CDR3: CASSFGARGRALIGYTF
DNA: TGTGCCAGCAGCTTCGGGGCGAGGGGGCGAGCGCTTATTGGCTACACCTTC

D: TRBD1
V: TRBV6-4
J: TRBJ2-6
size: .
CDR3: CASSEGPGGAGANVLTF
DNA: TGTGCCAGCAGTGAAGGCCCAGGGGGCGCTGGGGCCAACGTCCTGACTTTC

D: TRBD1
V: TRBV14
J: TRBJ2-7
size: .
CDR3: CASSLRDRGSYEQYF
DNA: TGTGCCAGCAGCCTACGTGACAGGGGATCCTACGAGCAGTACTTC

D: .
V: TRBV11-2
J: TRBJ2-3
size: .
CDR3: CASSLVGGGVTDTQYF
DNA: TGTGCCAGCAGCTTAGTCGGAGGAGGAGTCACAGATACGCAGTATTTT

D: TRBD2
V: TRBV6-1
J: TRBJ2-3
size: .
CDR3: CASSEGTGLAGGLTQYF
DNA: TGTGCCAGCAGTGAAGGGACGGGACTAGCGGGAGGTCTTACGCAGTATTTT

D: .
V: TRBV27
J: TRBJ1-5
size: once
CDR3: CASSPGGGLQPQHF
DNA: TGTGCCAGCAGTCCTGGGGGAGGTCTACAGCCCCAGCATTTT

D: TRBD2
V: TRBV19
J: TRBJ2-1
size: .
CDR3: CASSDLAGVGNEQFF
DNA: TGTGCCAGTAGTGATCTAGCGGGAGTAGGCAATGAGCAGTTCTTC

D: .
V: TRBV7-3
J: TRBJ1-2
size: .
CDR3: CASSFVIDPRQRYGYTF
DNA: TGTGCCAGCAGCTTTGTAATCGATCCGAGACAGCGCTATGGCTACACCTTC

D: TRBD1
V: TRBV9
J: TRBJ1-1
size: .
CDR3: CASSPPVRQGLNTEAFF
DNA: TGTGCCAGCAGCCCCCCCGTGAGACAGGGGCTGAACACTGAAGCTTTCTTT

D: .
V: TRBV19
J: TRBJ2-1
size: once
CDR3: CASSIVHYNEQFF
DNA: TGTGCCAGTAGTATAGTCCACTACAATGAGCAGTTCTTC

D: .
V: TRBV6-1
J: TRBJ2-7
size: .
CDR3: CASSEGSQGFDEQYF
DNA: TGTGCCAGCAGTGAAGGTTCACAAGGGTTCGACGAGCAGTACTTC

D: TRBD1
V: TRBV7-8
J: TRBJ1-1
size: .
CDR3: CASSPQGSTEAFF
DNA: TGTGCCAGCAGCCCACAGGGGAGCACTGAAGCTTTCTTT

D: .
V: TRBV6-1
J: TRBJ2-1
size: few
CDR3: CASGQFINEQFF
DNA: TGTGCCAGCGGCCAGTTTATAAATGAGCAGTTCTTC

D: TRBD1
V: TRBV4-1
J: TRBJ2-7
size: many
CDR3: CASSQSGTGVHEQYF
DNA: TGCGCCAGCAGCCAATCCGGGACAGGGGTCCACGAGCAGTACTTC

D: .
V: TRBV25-1
J: TRBJ2-6
size: .
CDR3: CASSAAGSGANVLTF
DNA: TGTGCCAGCAGCGCTGCGGGGTCTGGGGCCAACGTCCTGACTTTC

D: .
V: TRBV11-2
J: TRBJ2-1
size: .
CDR3: CASSLDRAPGQFF
DNA: TGTGCCAGCAGCTTAGATCGGGCTCCAGGGCAGTTCTTC